These 21 T cell receptor beta chains were sequenced from one sample in a study of blood T cell repertoires in COVID-19. Repertoires were generated with immunoSEQ multiplex PCR, while TCRdb's copy carries only in-frame clones and drops some. Of fewer than 55,000 clones listed, 85% to 90% were seen once; the top ten hold 9%. Sample: peripheral blood. Every receptor here comes from a man older than 75 with active or convalescent COVID-19.

The CDR3 bases are TGTGCCTGGAGTAGGACCGGGGGGACTGAAGCTTTCTTT. Its protein is CAWSRTGGTEAFF. J is TRBJ1-1 and V is TRBV30; TRBD1 is a possible D gene (5 bases). V was trimmed by 2 bases and J by 5 bases, leaving 12 bases between them. There are 13 residues in the CDR3. Germline lookup yields CDR1 GTSNPN and CDR2 SVGIG (reference sequence). Using reference TRBV30 and TRBJ1-1 for the parts outside the CDR3, the full variable domain is SQTIHQWPATLVQPVGSPLSLECTVEGTSNPNLYWYRQAAGRGLQLLFYSVGIGQISSEVPQNLSASRPQDRQFILSSKKLLLSDSGFYLCAWSRTGGTEAFFGQGTRLTVV.

The chain uses TRBV4-2 and TRBJ2-2, with D perhaps matching TRBD2 (6 bases). Germline lookup yields CDR1 LGHNA and CDR2 YNFKEQ. V lost 0 bases and J lost 0, with 8 bases in between. The CDR3 runs to 16 residues. DNA for the CDR3: TGTGCCAGCAGCCAAGACCTAGCGACGAACACCGGGGAGCTGTTTTTT. As protein: CASSQDLATNTGELFF.

This chain's CDR3 is CASSLAQESEAFF. The CDR3 DNA is TGTGCCAGCAGTTTAGCTCAGGAATCTGAAGCTTTCTTT. This rearrangement joins TRBV12-3 or TRBV12-4 to TRBJ1-1; D is ambiguous. V was shortened by 0 bases and J by 6 bases, with 8 bases between the two germline ends. The length of the CDR3 is 13 residues.

The count of this clone is one. The rearrangement uses TRBV28 and TRBJ2-2, with TRBD1 as a possible D gene (5 bases). CDR1 MDHEN and CDR2 SYDVKM come from the germline V gene. This CDR3 spans 16 amino acids. V lost 6 bases and J lost 5, with 19 bases in between. DNA of the CDR3: TGTGCCAGCAGAGGGCAGGACACATTCAGGACCGGGGAGCTGTTTTTT. It encodes CASRGQDTFRTGELFF.

This clone was counted only a few times. The rearrangement uses TRBV27 and TRBJ2-7; 10 positions match TRBD2. V shed 6 bases, J shed 4 bases, and the junction held 15 bases outside the gene matches. Germline loops: CDR1 MNHEY, CDR2 SMNVEV (reference sequence). This CDR3 is built from 17 residues. CDR3 sequence (DNA): TGTGCCAGCAGGGCCGGGGAAGGGCGGACTAGCGGTTACGAGCAGTACTTC. Translated: CASRAGEGRTSGYEQYF.

This chain joins TRBV4-3 and TRBJ2-3, with no clear D. This CDR3 has 13 residues. Trimming took 6 bases from V and 0 from J, leaving 7 bases between them. The germline gives CDR1 LGHNA, CDR2 YSLEER. The CDR3 loop is CASRGLSTDTQYF. The CDR3 nucleotides are TGCGCCAGCAGGGGCCTTAGCACAGATACGCAGTATTTT.

The CDR3 sequence is CASSLRGGDEKLFF. Here the CDR3 DNA reads TGCGCCAGCAGCCTAAGGGGGGGAGACGAAAAACTGTTTTTT. The chain uses TRBV5-1 and TRBJ1-4; TRBD1 is a possible D gene (6 bases). Germline CDR1 and CDR2: SGHRS and YFSETQ. V dropped 4 bases and J dropped 8 bases, with 15 bases sitting between them. The CDR3 is made up of 14 amino acids.

The CDR3: CASTLYRRVETNEKLFF. The CDR3 DNA follows: TGTGCCAGCACCCTCTATCGCAGGGTCGAAACTAATGAAAAACTGTTTTTT. The chain links TRBV5-8 to TRBJ1-4, with D tentatively TRBD1 (5 bases). The CDR3 is 17 residues long. The germline V gene encodes CDR1 SGHTS and CDR2 YDEGEE. Trimming took off 6 bases at V and 1 base at J, with 19 bases between the two ends. The entire variable domain, with the rest obtained from reference TRBV5-8 and TRBJ1-4, is as follows: EAGVTQSPTHLIKTRGQQATLRCSPISGHTSVYWYQQALGLGLQFLLWYDEGEERNRGNFPPRFSGRQFPNYSSELNVNALELEDSALYLCASTLYRRVETNEKLFFGSGTQLSVL.

The chain employs TRBV6-5 and TRBJ1-1, with D tentatively TRBD1 (5 bases). The germline V gene encodes CDR1 MNHEY and CDR2 SVGAGI. V lost 0 bases and J lost 0, with 11 bases in between. This CDR3 has 16 residues. CDR3 in DNA: TGTGCCAGCAGTTACTCGAGTGGGGCGATGAACACTGAAGCTTTCTTT. This sequence encodes CASSYSSGAMNTEAFF.

The CDR3 reads CASSIPGGANTEAFF. CDR3 coding DNA: TGTGCCAGTAGTATACCCGGGGGAGCGAACACTGAAGCTTTCTTT. The V gene is TRBV19, the J gene TRBJ1-1, with D possibly being TRBD1 (5 bases). This CDR3 contains 15 residues. V was shortened by 2 bases and J by 1 base, with 11 bases between the two germline ends. Germline V gene sequence: CDR1 LNHDA, CDR2 SQIVND (reference sequence).

This clone was picked up a small number of times. The genes are TRBV19 and TRBJ2-5; D uncertain. V shed 5 bases and J shed 5 bases, with 12 bases lying between them. Germline values: CDR1 LNHDA, CDR2 SQIVND (reference sequence). The CDR3 is 13 amino acids. The CDR3 DNA sequence: TGTGCCAGTAGTCCCCCCTTGAGGGAGACCCAGTACTTC. This gives the protein CASSPPLRETQYF.

This chain's CDR3 is CASTRDREIYEQYF. CDR3 in DNA: TGTGCCAGCACGCGGGACAGGGAGATCTACGAGCAGTACTTC. The chain links TRBV2 to TRBJ2-7; 9 positions match TRBD1. The V gene's germline CDR1 is SNHLY and CDR2 FYNNEI. The CDR3 is 14 amino acids. V lost 7 bases, J lost 3 bases, and 7 bases stayed unmatched.

This clone has only a few counts. The chain couples TRBV18 to TRBJ2-7; no clear D. Germline V gives CDR1 KGHSH, CDR2 LQKENI. The CDR3 length is 14 residues. V lost 2 bases, J lost 2 bases, and 10 bases lay in between. The CDR3 coding sequence is TGTGCCAGCTCACCAGAGAGCGAAGCCTACGAGCAGTACTTC. Encoded protein: CASSPESEAYEQYF.

V and J are TRBV7-9 and TRBJ2-7; TRBD1 is a possible D gene (6 bases). V lost 1 base to trimming and J lost 5 bases, with 15 bases between them. Germline CDR1 is SEHNR and CDR2 is FQNEAQ (reference sequence). The CDR3 loop spans 15 amino acids. The CDR3 spells CASSLGTRGRDEQYF. The DNA for the CDR3 is TGTGCCAGCAGCTTAGGAACCAGGGGAAGAGACGAGCAGTACTTC.

This chain uses TRBV4-1 with TRBJ2-7, with D maybe TRBD1 (6 bases). The CDR3 has 15 residues. The V gene's germline CDR1 is MGHRA and CDR2 YSYEKL. With 1 base removed from V and 2 bases from J, the gap between germline ends came to 12 bases. In DNA form, the CDR3 reads TGCGCCAGCAGCCAAGCCTCACAGGGCACCTACGAGCAGTACTTC. Translation: CASSQASQGTYEQYF.

This chain connects TRBV5-4 to TRBJ2-5; D possibly corresponds to TRBD2 (5 bases). The length of the CDR3 is 14 residues. Trimming left V 5 bases short and J 4 bases short, with 15 bases between. Germline V gene sequence: CDR1 SGHNT, CDR2 YYREEE (reference sequence). The CDR3 loop is CASRSGVGTETQYF. The DNA for the CDR3 is TGTGCCAGCAGGTCCGGGGTGGGTACAGAGACCCAGTACTTC.

The table lists this clone with a count of one. This chain links TRBV5-1 with TRBJ1-2; maybe TRBD1 (6 bases). The length of the CDR3 is 17 residues. Trimming stripped 1 base from V and 8 bases from J, with 24 bases between. Germline V CDR1 and CDR2: SGHRS, YFSETQ. The CDR3 DNA reads TGCGCCAGCAGCTTGACCGGGACATCGACGCCGGTATTGGGCTACACCTTC. Protein: CASSLTGTSTPVLGYTF.

This clone appeared a few times. The chain carries TRBV27 and TRBJ2-7; perhaps TRBD1 as D (6 bases). The V gene's germline CDR1 is MNHEY and CDR2 SMNVEV (reference sequence). Trimming shortened V by 3 bases and J by 6 bases, and 15 bases separated the two germline ends. The CDR3 totals 14 residues. CDR3 residues: CASSFNRAQTEQYF. CDR3 nucleotide sequence: TGTGCCAGCAGTTTCAACAGGGCCCAGACCGAGCAGTACTTC.

This clone has a handful of counts. The V call is TRBV14, the J call TRBJ1-1, with D perhaps matching TRBD1 (5 bases). The CDR3 totals 12 residues. Germline lookup yields CDR1 SGHDN and CDR2 FVKESK. Trimming left V 2 bases short and J 10 bases short, with 11 bases between. The CDR3 sequence: CASSQMRGGAFF. In DNA, the CDR3 is TGTGCCAGCAGCCAAATGCGGGGGGGAGCTTTCTTT.

CDR3 bases: TGCGCCAGCAGTCAATCCCCGGGGGGTCAGGACAATCAGCCCCAGCATTTT. Amino acids: CASSQSPGGQDNQPQHF. V is TRBV23-1 and J is TRBJ1-5; D is possibly TRBD1 (5 bases). TRBV23-1 is an ORF, with its function uncertain. V lost 0 bases and J 3 bases, leaving 15 bases between the germline ends. This CDR3 has 17 amino acids.

The chain has TRBV2 and TRBJ2-1; 8 positions match TRBD1. The CDR3 is made up of 15 amino acids. V lost 6 bases, J lost 7 bases, and 11 bases stayed unmatched. Looked up from germline, CDR1 is SNHLY and CDR2 is FYNNEI. The CDR3 region is CASRETGVPGNEQFF. As DNA, the CDR3 is TGTGCCAGCAGAGAGACAGGGGTCCCAGGGAATGAGCAGTTCTTC.